The present entry profiles one T cell receptor (beta chain) with its context. Its antigen is unidentified. The sample is drawn from a study of OX40 agonist ivuxolimab in advanced cancers. Findings and limits, study-wide: Mean expanded clone counts were higher in CD8+ than CD4+ T cells.

Anyone with autoimmune disease history or systemic immunosuppression was excluded. The protocol was immunoSEQ multiplex PCR, while the TCRdb copy is restricted to in-frame clones and leaves out a portion. The sample has about 50,000 clones; around 85% are singletons. The CDR3 spans 14 residues. CDR1 and CDR2 from the germline V gene are SNHLY and FYNNEI. Trimming removed 6 bases at V and 0 bases at J, with 8 bases between. The sequence derives from an adult with an advanced solid tumor such as melanoma, head and neck, liver or kidney cancer. The sample was CD4+ or CD8+ T cells sorted from blood, taken in a trial of the OX40 agonist ivuxolimab. V usage is TRBV2 and J usage is TRBJ2-2; no clear D. The CDR3 DNA reads as TGTGCCAGCAGCTTTCTAGCGAACACCGGGGAGCTGTTTTTT. It specifies CASSFLANTGELFF.